The source of this TCR beta chain is a study of T cells in Graves' hyperthyroidism and ophthalmopathy. Notes on the study in general: Blood also carried most thyroid clonotypes expanded above 0.001.

It was RNA transcripts that yielded the amplified TCR beta CDR3 regions. The HTBI primer set served for first-round RT-PCR of the TCR CDR3. One entry per CDR3 protein results from TCRdb running MiXCR on the multiplex PCR reads. Found here are roughly 700,000 distinct CDR3 sequences, under 45% of them singletons; the top ten hold around 32%. For this clonotype: Its antigen remains unknown.

The PBMCs studied were ones that came from 10 ml fresh peripheral blood. CDR3 length: 14 residues. Per the germline V gene, CDR1 is MNHEY and CDR2 is SVGEGT. V was clipped by 6 bases and J by 5 bases, with 16 bases between them. This receptor was identified in a woman in her thirties or forties with Graves' hyperthyroidism. Sequencing was performed on blood. The gene calls are TRBV6-2 or TRBV6-3 and TRBJ1-1; D remains ambiguous. The CDR3 region has the DNA TGTGCCAGCAGCGGAAGCATGTTTGCGACTGAAGCTTTCTTT. It translates to CASSGSMFATEAFF.